One sample yielded the 4 T cell receptor beta chains listed below, sequenced in a study of spatial heterogeneity in lung cancer. TCRdb called the 5' RACE reads again in MiXCR, with one record for every CDR3 protein. The sample yields roughly 72,000 distinct CDR3 sequences, approximately 9% seen once. The time point was: blood at routine non-recurrence follow-up after resection. Sequenced material: PBMCs, taken at follow-up. The receptors originated from a female donor with early-stage non-small cell lung cancer.

The table lists this clonotype with many counts. This chain links TRBV6-5 with TRBJ2-7, with 10 bases identical to TRBD2. Trimming cost V 6 bases and J 1 base; bases outside gene matches: 3. Germline values: CDR1 MNHEY, CDR2 SVGAGI. This CDR3 comprises 14 residues. The CDR3 reads CASSRTSGSYEQYF. DNA for the CDR3: TGTGCCAGCAGCCGGACTAGCGGTTCCTACGAGCAGTACTTC.

This clonotype was recorded many times. V and J are TRBV7-8 and TRBJ2-5, with TRBD1 identical over 7 bases. The CDR3 consists of 14 residues. The ends lost 5 bases at V and 5 bases at J; junction bases unmatched: 8. CDR1 is SGHVS, CDR2 FQNEAQ, per germline. The CDR3 DNA follows: TGTGCCAGCAGCGTAGGGGGCCGGTTCGAGACCCAGTACTTC. This sequence encodes CASSVGGRFETQYF.

This clonotype has ten or more counts. The chain has TRBV7-6 and TRBJ2-2; D uncertain. Germline CDR1 and CDR2: SGHVS and FNYEAQ. The V end was cut by 5 bases, the J end by 8 bases, with 15 bases between. This CDR3 comprises 14 residues. In DNA form, the CDR3 reads TGTGCCAGCAGCCCCAGCGCAGTTCAGGGGGAGCTGTTTTTT. This gives the protein CASSPSAVQGELFF.

J is TRBJ2-7 and V is TRBV20-1; the D call may be TRBD1 or TRBD2 (5 bases each). The CDR3 contains 12 residues. Between the trimmed V and J ends, which lost 3 bases and 4 bases, there was a span of 10 bases. Germline-derived CDR1 and CDR2 are DFQATT and SNEGSKA (reference sequence). In DNA, the CDR3 is TGCAGTGCTAGCCGTGGGGGTTACGAGCAGTACTTC. Protein sequence: CSASRGGYEQYF.